The clone carrying this T cell receptor (beta chain) turned up a few times. Its matching antigen is unknown. V lost 0 bases and J 2 bases, leaving 9 bases between the germline ends. Per germline, CDR1 LGHDT and CDR2 YNNKEL (reference sequence). CDR3 length equals 15 residues. TCRdb reprocessed the 5' RACE reads with MiXCR, giving one entry per CDR3 protein. The data show about 630,000 distinct CDR3 sequences, with over 9% seen just once and 15% held by the top ten. This sample was included in a study of T cells after yellow fever vaccination. The study, taken as a whole, reports: The secondary response peaked faster, at day 5 versus 15, but was weaker. From the bulk population, abundant clonotypes could contaminate and appear within FACS-sorted repertoires. A minor fraction of clonotypes spanned both CD4 and CD8 compartments. Most primary-vaccination clones reappeared after the booster (about 97% CD4, 85% to 90% CD8).

This clonotype was sampled from a man aged 30 to 45 who received the YFV17D yellow fever vaccine. The chain combines TRBV3-1 with TRBJ2-3; the D is unclear. This specimen was PBMCs, taken on the day of the yellow fever booster vaccination. The chain's CDR3 is CASSQEQLDTDTQYF. In DNA form, the CDR3 reads TGTGCCAGCAGCCAAGAGCAGCTAGACACAGATACGCAGTATTTT.